Presented here are 22 T cell receptor beta chains from one specimen sequenced in a study of T cells after yellow fever vaccination. TCRdb fed the 5' RACE reads into MiXCR, producing one record per CDR3 protein. Here the sample spans a few hundred thousand distinct CDR3 sequences, 8.5% to 10% being singletons. Sequenced material: PBMCs, taken on the day of the first yellow fever vaccination. The origin of the receptors is a man aged 18 to 29 who received the YFV17D yellow fever vaccine.

The chain joins TRBV2 to TRBJ2-7; tentative D call: TRBD1 (5 bases). Trimming shortened V by 6 bases and J by 2 bases, and 11 bases separated the two germline ends. Germline CDR1 and CDR2: SNHLY and FYNNEI. The CDR3 has 13 residues. CDR3 amino acids: CASSSGITYEQYF. The DNA of the CDR3 is TGTGCCAGCAGCTCAGGGATCACCTACGAGCAGTACTTC.

The rearrangement joins TRBV7-8 to TRBJ1-3; perhaps TRBD1 as D (5 bases). Trimming removed 3 bases from V and 4 bases from J, with 7 bases in between. There are 13 residues in the CDR3. Per the germline V gene, CDR1 is SGHVS and CDR2 is FQNEAQ. CDR3 bases: TGTGCCAGCAGCTTTAACAGGGGAAACACCATATATTTT. Amino acids: CASSFNRGNTIYF.

The rearrangement links TRBV7-2 to TRBJ1-5; tentatively, D is TRBD1 (5 bases). The CDR3 has 17 amino acids. Germline V lookup: CDR1 SGHTA, CDR2 FQGNSA. Trimming removed 4 bases from V and 0 bases from J, with 16 bases in between. The CDR3 region is CASSSRGGFYSNQPQHF. In nucleotides, the CDR3 is TGTGCCAGCAGCTCCCGGGGCGGGTTTTATAGCAATCAGCCCCAGCATTTT.

This clonotype was seen repeatedly, ten times or more. This rearrangement joins TRBV7-9 to TRBJ2-5; 8 nucleotides agree with TRBD2. This CDR3 comprises 15 residues. Germline CDR1 reads SEHNR; CDR2 reads FQNEAQ (reference sequence). Trimming cost V 3 bases and J 2 bases; bases outside gene matches: 5. In nucleotides, the CDR3 is TGTGCCAGCAGCTTCGCGGGGGGCAAGCAAGAGACCCAGTACTTC. The encoded protein is CASSFAGGKQETQYF. The whole variable domain, filled in from reference TRBV7-9 and TRBJ2-5, reads DTGVSQNPRHKITKRGQNVTFRCDPISEHNRLYWYRQTLGQGPEFLTYFQNEAQLEKSRLLSDRFSAERPKGSFSTLEIQRTEQGDSAMYLCASSFAGGKQETQYFGPGTRLLVL.

DNA of the CDR3: TGTGCCAGCAGCGAAGACGGACAGGGGTACGAGCAGTACTTC. Translating gives CASSEDGQGYEQYF. The chain uses TRBV9 and TRBJ2-7; 9 bases match TRBD1. This CDR3 region has 14 residues. Germline V gene lookup returns CDR1 SGDLS and CDR2 YYNGEE. J gave up 4 bases and V 3 bases, and 5 bases lay outside the gene matches.

The chain couples TRBV19 to TRBJ1-5; tentative D call: TRBD1 (5 bases). The V gene's germline CDR1 is LNHDA and CDR2 SQIVND (reference sequence). The V end lost 5 bases, the J end lost 5 bases, and 13 bases lay between the germline ends. This CDR3 spans 14 amino acids. In DNA form, the CDR3 reads TGTGCCAGTAGTCTTGCGGGGACTGATCAGCCCCAGCATTTT. The encoded protein is CASSLAGTDQPQHF.

This clonotype appeared a few times. The chain couples TRBV29-1 to TRBJ2-7, with TRBD1 matching over 8 bases. V was clipped by 7 bases and J by 2 bases; unmatched bases: 7. CDR3 length: 13 amino acids. In germline, CDR1 is SQVTM, CDR2 ANQGSEA. DNA of the CDR3: TGCAGCGCCGGGACAGGCCAACCCTACGAGCAGTACTTC. It codes for CSAGTGQPYEQYF.

This clonotype was detected a few times. The rearrangement uses TRBV6-5 and TRBJ1-2, with 7 bases lining up with TRBD1. J lost 1 base, V lost 4 bases, and 9 bases had no gene match. The germline CDR1 and CDR2 sequences are MNHEY and SVGAGI. This CDR3 is 16 amino acids long. Written as DNA, the CDR3 is TGTGCCAGCAGTTTACAAGGGGGCGGCGGTAACTATGGCTACACCTTC. Its translation is CASSLQGGGGNYGYTF.

The chain has TRBV6-4 and TRBJ2-4, with 7 bases fitting TRBD2. The V gene end was trimmed by 5 bases and the J gene end by 9 bases; junction bases not matched to a gene: 7. CDR3 length: 13 amino acids. Germline V lookup: CDR1 MRHNA, CDR2 SNTAGT. This chain's CDR3 is CASSIGGGGIQYF. For the CDR3, the DNA is TGTGCCAGCAGTATCGGCGGGGGAGGCATTCAGTACTTC.

This clonotype was seen a handful of times. J is TRBJ2-1 and V is TRBV7-8; 7 bases are shared with TRBD1. The V gene's germline CDR1 is SGHVS and CDR2 FQNEAQ. This CDR3 is 16 amino acids long. The trim removed 5 bases at V and 3 bases at J, leaving 10 bases unmatched. CDR3 sequence: CASSPSGTDHYNEQFF. CDR3 sequence (DNA): TGTGCCAGCAGCCCTTCTGGGACAGACCACTACAATGAGCAGTTCTTC. The entire variable domain, with the rest obtained from reference TRBV7-8 and TRBJ2-1, is as follows: GAGVSQSPRYKVAKRGQDVALRCDPISGHVSLFWYQQALGQGPEFLTYFQNEAQLDKSGLPSDRFFAERPEGSVSTLKIQRTQQEDSAVYLCASSPSGTDHYNEQFFGPGTRLTVL.

Only a few counts were recorded for this clonotype. The V gene is TRBV20-1, the J gene TRBJ1-2, with 7 bases identical to TRBD1. Germline V lookup: CDR1 DFQATT, CDR2 SNEGSKA (reference sequence). This CDR3 region has 14 residues. Trimming cost V 7 bases and J 2 bases; bases outside gene matches: 10. The CDR3 sequence: CSVNPGGNNYGYTF. The CDR3 nucleotides read TGCAGTGTCAATCCAGGGGGTAACAACTATGGCTACACCTTC.

The sample holds a few counts of this clonotype. The chain recombines TRBV11-2 with TRBJ2-5; 8 bases match TRBD2. V lost 1 base and J lost 6; bases outside the gene matches: 7. The CDR3 has 15 amino acids. CDR1 and CDR2 (germline): SGHAT, FQNNGV. CDR3 loop: CASSLAREGGQTQYF. The DNA of the CDR3 is TGTGCCAGCAGCTTAGCCCGGGAGGGCGGGCAGACCCAGTACTTC. Looking up the rest from reference TRBV11-2 and TRBJ2-5 gives the full variable domain: EAGVAQSPRYKIIEKRQSVAFWCNPISGHATLYWYQQILGQGPKLLIQFQNNGVVDDSQLPKDRFSAERLKGVDSTLKIQPAKLEDSAVYLCASSLAREGGQTQYFGPGTRLLVL.

The V and J genes are TRBV7-3 and TRBJ1-1, with 7 bases identical to TRBD1. The germline V gene encodes CDR1 SGHTA and CDR2 FQGTGA. The CDR3 contains 13 residues. V lost 3 bases, J lost 9 bases, and 7 bases stayed unmatched. DNA for the CDR3: TGTGCCAGCAGCTTGGCGACAGGGTCTCAAGCTTTCTTT. It encodes CASSLATGSQAFF. Together with reference TRBV7-3 and TRBJ1-1, the CDR3 gives the full variable domain: GAGVSQTPSNKVTEKGKYVELRCDPISGHTALYWYRQSLGQGPEFLIYFQGTGAADDSGLPNDRFFAVRPEGSVSTLKIQRTERGDSAVYLCASSLATGSQAFFGQGTRLTVV.

This clonotype was seen many times. The chain uses TRBV6-1 and TRBJ2-2; a weak D match, TRBD1 (5 bases). This CDR3 is 12 amino acids long. V lost 5 bases and J lost 7, with 8 bases in between. Germline-derived CDR1 and CDR2 are MNHNS and SASEGT. As DNA, the CDR3 is TGTGCCAGCAGTTTAGGGGACGGGGAGCTGTTTTTT. The encoded protein is CASSLGDGELFF.

This clonotype has more than one count but fewer than ten. This chain connects TRBV15 to TRBJ1-2, with 7 positions matching TRBD1. V dropped 0 bases and J dropped 1; count of bases not matched to a gene: 2. Germline CDR1 reads LNHNV; CDR2 reads YYDKDF (reference sequence). The CDR3 consists of 15 residues. The DNA for the CDR3 is TGTGCCACCAGCAGAGAGACAGGGCTTAACTATGGCTACACCTTC. This codes for CATSRETGLNYGYTF.

The chain combines TRBV3-1 with TRBJ2-3; TRBD1 is a possible D gene (7 bases). Deletions cut 0 bases from V and 0 bases from J, with 10 bases between. The germline V gene has CDR1 LGHDT and CDR2 YNNKEL (reference sequence). This CDR3 is 16 amino acids long. The CDR3 loop is CASSQDQGGSTDTQYF. CDR3 nucleotide sequence: TGTGCCAGCAGCCAAGATCAGGGGGGAAGCACAGATACGCAGTATTTT.

This clonotype was detected ten times or more. This rearrangement joins TRBV7-3 to TRBJ2-1; TRBD2 agrees at 14 bases. This CDR3 contains 20 residues. V was clipped by 0 bases and J by 8 bases; unmatched bases: 15. Germline lookup yields CDR1 SGHTA and CDR2 FQGTGA. CDR3 in DNA: TGTGCCAGCAGCTTAACCATGGGACTAGCGGGGGAGGGCATGGGAGATGAGCAGTTCTTC. Protein product: CASSLTMGLAGEGMGDEQFF.

The gene calls are TRBV4-2 and TRBJ1-6; TRBD1 might be the D (5 bases). This CDR3 is built from 16 residues. V lost 0 bases and J lost 10, with 16 bases in between. Germline CDR1 and CDR2: LGHNA and YNFKEQ. The CDR3 nucleotides read TGTGCCAGCAGCCAAGATTCTGTTGTCCGGGGCTCACCCCTCCACTTT. Residues: CASSQDSVVRGSPLHF.

The rearrangement uses TRBV9 and TRBJ2-1; D perhaps matches TRBD2 (6 bases). Trimming left V 3 bases short and J 13 bases short, with 14 bases between. CDR3 length equals 12 residues. Germline CDR1 reads SGDLS; CDR2 reads YYNGEE. This CDR3 reads CASSGLRDSQFF. The CDR3 nucleotides read TGTGCCAGCAGCGGGCTCCGGGACTCACAGTTCTTC.

The table lists this clonotype with a few counts. The chain employs TRBV5-6 and TRBJ2-5; 11 bases are a match to TRBD2. The CDR3 sequence is 15 residues long. J lost 5 bases, V lost 0 bases, and 3 bases had no gene match. Germline values: CDR1 SGHDT, CDR2 YYEEEE. In nucleotides, the CDR3 is TGTGCCAGCAGCTTGGTAGCGGGGGGGTCGGAGACCCAGTACTTC. This gives the protein CASSLVAGGSETQYF.

The chain joins TRBV7-3 to TRBJ2-1; D possibly matches TRBD1 or TRBD2 (5 bases each). V was trimmed by 3 bases and J by 1 base, leaving 7 bases between them. There are 14 residues in the CDR3. Germline CDR1 is SGHTA and CDR2 is FQGTGA. Written as DNA, the CDR3 is TGTGCCAGCAGCTTCTGGGGGTCCTACAATGAGCAGTTCTTC. Protein sequence: CASSFWGSYNEQFF. The full variable domain, its missing parts supplied by reference TRBV7-3 and TRBJ2-1, is GAGVSQTPSNKVTEKGKYVELRCDPISGHTALYWYRQSLGQGPEFLIYFQGTGAADDSGLPNDRFFAVRPEGSVSTLKIQRTERGDSAVYLCASSFWGSYNEQFFGPGTRLTVL.

The table lists this clonotype with a few counts. The chain is built from TRBV29-1 and TRBJ2-5, with a weak D call TRBD1 (6 bases). The length of the CDR3 is 13 residues. Germline V gives CDR1 SQVTM, CDR2 ANQGSEA. V lost 6 bases and J 4 bases, leaving 15 bases between the germline ends. CDR3 amino acids: CSVGALVTETQYF. The CDR3 region has the DNA TGCAGCGTGGGGGCGCTAGTTACAGAGACCCAGTACTTC.